The next 18 T cell receptor beta chains were all read from a single sample in a study of blood T cell repertoires in COVID-19. Only in-frame clones appear in the TCRdb table, and some are missing; sequencing was by immunoSEQ multiplex PCR. The sample lists about 120,000 clones; 70% to 85% were seen once. Specimen: peripheral blood. The source is a man in his sixties or seventies with active or convalescent COVID-19.

The rearrangement links TRBV3-1 (or the pseudogene TRBV3-2) to TRBJ1-5; no clear D. Germline CDR1 and CDR2: LGHDT and YNNKEL (reference sequence). V was cut by 1 base and J by 4 bases, with 11 bases left in between. CDR3 length equals 15 residues. The CDR3 region is CASSQADGRNQPQHF. In DNA, the CDR3 is TGTGCCAGCAGCCAAGCGGACGGGAGAAATCAGCCCCAGCATTTT.

The genes are TRBV7-2 and TRBJ2-1; weak D call: TRBD2 (5 bases). V lost 4 bases, J lost 12 bases, and 13 bases lay in between. The CDR3 runs 12 residues. Germline CDR1 reads SGHTA; CDR2 reads FQGNSA. CDR3 in amino acids: CASSSPGMRQFF. In DNA, the CDR3 is TGTGCCAGCAGCTCCCCCGGGATGAGGCAGTTCTTC.

This chain joins TRBV5-8 and TRBJ2-1, with a weak D call TRBD2 (5 bases). The CDR3 loop spans 17 amino acids. Germline CDR1 and CDR2: SGHTS and YDEGEE. The ends were cut back, 4 bases at V and 7 bases at J, with 24 bases in the middle. CDR3 sequence reads: CASSPTSRMGAGNEQFF. CDR3 DNA sequence: TGTGCCAGCAGCCCCACCTCAAGAATGGGAGCCGGGAATGAGCAGTTCTTC.

CDR3 sequence reads: CASRRPGQGGDGYTF. The CDR3 bases are TGTGCCAGCAGGCGCCCCGGACAGGGAGGGGACGGCTACACCTTC. The rearrangement joins TRBV6-5 to TRBJ1-2, with TRBD1 matching over 8 bases. Germline CDR1 and CDR2: MNHEY and SVGAGI. The CDR3 length is 15 residues. V trimming: 6 bases; J trimming: 8 bases; junction bases outside the gene matches: 14.

This clone appeared a single time. The chain couples TRBV7-9 to TRBJ2-2; TRBD1 aligns across 7 bases. Germline values: CDR1 SEHNR, CDR2 FQNEAQ (reference sequence). Trimming removed 5 bases from V and 0 bases from J; junction bases left unmatched: 6. CDR3 length: 16 amino acids. Written as DNA, the CDR3 is TGTGCCAGCAGCGCCACAGGGGCCGCGAACACCGGGGAGCTGTTTTTT. Translated: CASSATGAANTGELFF.

The chain couples TRBV5-1 to TRBJ1-1; a weak D match, TRBD1 (5 bases). Trimming left V 1 base short and J 12 bases short, with 16 bases between. Per the germline V gene, CDR1 is SGHRS and CDR2 is YFSETQ. CDR3 length: 13 residues. The CDR3 here is CASSLKTETKTFF. The CDR3 coding sequence is TGCGCCAGCAGCTTGAAGACAGAGACAAAAACTTTCTTT.

The chain links TRBV18 to TRBJ1-6; TRBD1 matches 11 bases. There are 16 residues in the CDR3. Unmatched junction bases numbered 7, after V lost 3 bases and J lost 9 bases. CDR1 is KGHSH and CDR2 is LQKENI in the germline V gene. CDR3 nucleotide sequence: TGTGCCAGCTCACCCACCGGGACAGGGGGTTTTTCACCCCTCCACTTT. As protein: CASSPTGTGGFSPLHF.

The chain combines TRBV18 with TRBJ1-4; perhaps TRBD1 as D (6 bases). This CDR3 is 15 amino acids long. With 2 bases removed from V and 5 bases from J, the gap between germline ends came to 12 bases. In germline, CDR1 is KGHSH, CDR2 LQKENI. The CDR3 loop reads CASSPTTDRNEKLFF. CDR3 DNA: TGTGCCAGCTCACCAACTACGGACAGAAATGAAAAACTGTTTTTT.

The table lists this clone with a few counts. The J gene is TRBJ1-6, the V gene TRBV5-1; D ambiguous. V lost 4 bases, J lost 11 bases, and 10 bases lay in between. The CDR3 loop spans 12 amino acids. CDR1 is SGHRS, CDR2 YFSETQ, per germline. CDR3 sequence (DNA): TGCGCCAGCAGCCCAAACGGGGCACCCCTCCACTTT. The encoded protein is CASSPNGAPLHF.

This chain uses TRBV7-3 with TRBJ2-1; possible D gene TRBD1, 6 bases. This CDR3 has 13 amino acids. Germline V gene lookup returns CDR1 SGHTA and CDR2 FQGTGA. Trimming stripped 0 bases from V and 8 bases from J, with 8 bases between. CDR3 nucleotide sequence: TGTGCCAGCAGCTTAACCCCAGGGGATGAGCAGTTCTTC. Its translation is CASSLTPGDEQFF.

This clone was seen more than once but under ten times. The rearrangement uses TRBV18 and TRBJ1-6; D not certain. Germline loops: CDR1 KGHSH, CDR2 LQKENI. The V end was cut by 3 bases, the J end by 1 base, with 19 bases between. The CDR3 length is 19 residues. CDR3 loop: CASSPREESLGSYNSPLHF. The CDR3 nucleotides read TGTGCCAGCTCACCCCGGGAGGAATCGTTGGGGTCCTATAATTCACCCCTCCACTTT.

The chain uses TRBV9 and TRBJ2-1; 9 bases align to TRBD1. CDR1 is SGDLS, CDR2 YYNGEE, per germline. The CDR3 is made up of 14 amino acids. V lost 0 bases, J lost 7 bases, and 2 bases stayed unmatched. The CDR3 spells CASSVATGGNEQFF. CDR3 DNA sequence: TGTGCCAGCAGCGTAGCGACAGGGGGGAATGAGCAGTTCTTC.

This chain links TRBV10-3 with TRBJ2-7; 8 bases fit TRBD1. V was clipped by 0 bases and J by 3 bases; unmatched bases: 4. This CDR3 comprises 15 residues. Germline V CDR1 and CDR2: ENHRY, SYGVKD. This CDR3 is CAISESGQEHYEQYF. In DNA, the CDR3 is TGTGCCATCAGTGAGTCGGGACAGGAACACTACGAGCAGTACTTC.

This sequence joins TRBV5-1 and TRBJ1-2; 8 nucleotides agree with TRBD1. Losses at the gene ends were 4 bases for V and 8 bases for J; bases not matched to a gene: 10. The CDR3 spans 14 residues. Germline assignment: CDR1 SGHRS and CDR2 YFSETQ. CDR3 DNA sequence: TGCGCCAGCAGCAGACCAGACAGGGGCGAAGGCTACACCTTC. It is translated as CASSRPDRGEGYTF.

This sequence joins TRBV7-9 and TRBJ2-5, with TRBD2 identical over 9 bases. CDR3 length: 17 amino acids. Germline assignment: CDR1 SEHNR and CDR2 FQNEAQ (reference sequence). V lost 2 bases, J lost 5 bases, and 12 bases stayed unmatched. Written as DNA, the CDR3 is TGTGCCAGCAGCTTACGGCTTGGCGGGAGGGCCTGGGAGACCCAGTACTTC. This translates into CASSLRLGGRAWETQYF.

The gene calls are TRBV18 and TRBJ1-1, with 8 bases identical to TRBD1. V gave up 1 base and J gave up 5 bases; unmatched junction bases: 6. The CDR3 is made up of 15 amino acids. Germline CDR1 is KGHSH and CDR2 is LQKENI. The CDR3 sequence is CASSPLDRAGTEAFF. The CDR3 DNA sequence: TGTGCCAGCTCACCACTGGACAGGGCTGGGACTGAAGCTTTCTTT.

The chain combines TRBV5-1 with TRBJ1-1; TRBD1 aligns across 8 bases. The CDR3 runs 15 residues. Trimming removed 4 bases from V and 7 bases from J; junction bases left unmatched: 12. The germline V gene encodes CDR1 SGHRS and CDR2 YFSETQ. CDR3 DNA: TGCGCCAGCAGCCCGGACCGCAGGGGGCAGGGTGAAGCTTTCTTT. It codes for CASSPDRRGQGEAFF.

The chain employs TRBV5-6 and TRBJ1-4, with D unresolved. Germline loops: CDR1 SGHDT, CDR2 YYEEEE. V lost 8 bases and J lost 5, with 13 bases in between. CDR3 length: 13 residues. This CDR3 reads CASKTIGNEKLFF. DNA of the CDR3: TGTGCCAGTAAGACCATCGGGAATGAAAAACTGTTTTTT.